This is a list of T cell receptor beta chains from one sample in a study of blood T cell repertoires in COVID-19. The repertoire was sequenced with immunoSEQ multiplex PCR; TCRdb's copy has only in-frame clones and lacks some. This repertoire shows more than 200,000 clones, approximately 79% found once; its top ten account for 4.9%. Material: peripheral blood. These receptors originate from a woman of 80 years or more with active or convalescent COVID-19. The CDR3 runs from the conserved cysteine through the conserved F or W. The D gene is left open where the match is weak. Clone size is given for some rows only: seen once, a few or many times, or a class if the clone is expanded.

few,TRBJ2-2,-,TRBV12-5,TGTGCTAGTGGGGTGGGAACAGGGTTTACCGGGGAGCTGTTTTTT,CASGVGTGFTGELFF
-,TRBJ1-2,-,TRBV28,TGTGCCAGCACTCTCCGGGGGGCGCATTTAGGTGGCTACACCTTC,CASTLRGAHLGGYTF
-,TRBJ2-5,TRBD2,TRBV11-3,TGTGCCAGCAGCCCAGCGGGGGGAGAGACCCAGTACTTC,CASSPAGGETQYF
few,TRBJ2-1,TRBD1,TRBV11-2,TGTGCCAGCAGCTTAGCCTACGGGACAGGGGCCAGCCACAATGAGCAGTTCTTC,CASSLAYGTGASHNEQFF
-,TRBJ1-5,-,TRBV10-3,TGTGCCATCAGTGAGTCCAGGGGCAATCAGCCCCAGCATTTT,CAISESRGNQPQHF
-,TRBJ1-2,-,TRBV27,TGTGCCAGCAGAGGGGCAGGGTCTGGTGGCTACACCTTC,CASRGAGSGGYTF
few,TRBJ1-1,-,TRBV18,TGTGCCAGCTCACCACTCCGGACAGATTTAGCTTTCTTT,CASSPLRTDLAFF
-,TRBJ2-2,-,TRBV12-3/TRBV12-4,TGTGCCAGCATCCCGGGGAGGACCGGGGAGCTGTTTTTT,CASIPGRTGELFF
-,TRBJ1-2,-,TRBV7-6,TGTGCCAGCAGCTTAGCCCGGGCAGGGATGAACTATGGCTACACCTTC,CASSLARAGMNYGYTF
-,TRBJ2-5,-,TRBV5-1,TGCGCCAGCAGCTTGGGCGCGGCCCAAGAGACCCAGTACTTC,CASSLGAAQETQYF
-,TRBJ1-1,-,TRBV19,TGTGCCAGTAGTAGCCAGGGGCAAGTCATGAACACTGAAGCTTTCTTT,CASSSQGQVMNTEAFF
many,TRBJ2-1,TRBD2,TRBV7-8,TGTGCCAGCAGCTTGACGGGGACTACCTCTAATAATGAGCAGTTCTTC,CASSLTGTTSNNEQFF
-,TRBJ2-5,-,TRBV6-1,TGTGCCAGCAGTGAGTTGGACCGTTCAGGGGAGACCCAGTACTTC,CASSELDRSGETQYF
-,TRBJ2-3,-,TRBV24-1,TGTGCCACCAGTGTCGGGAGCACAGATACGCAGTATTTT,CATSVGSTDTQYF
once,TRBJ1-4,-,TRBV29-1,TGCAGCGCCTATCGGGGGTCGGGTGAAAAACTGTTTTTT,CSAYRGSGEKLFF
few,TRBJ1-4,TRBD1,TRBV3-1/TRBV3-2,TGTGCCAGCAGCCAACTATTCTACAGGGGGCGGGGTGAAAAACTGTTTTTT,CASSQLFYRGRGEKLFF
-,TRBJ1-1,-,TRBV2,TGTGCCAGCAGGGCAGGGTGGGTGTCTGGGACTGAAGCTTTCTTT,CASRAGWVSGTEAFF
-,TRBJ2-4,-,TRBV9,TGTGCCAGCAGCGTAGGAGATTCAGGGGTAGCCAAAAACATTCAGTACTTC,CASSVGDSGVAKNIQYF
-,TRBJ2-3,-,TRBV9,TGTGCCAGCAGCGCCATGACAGAAATCCCCACAGATACGCAGTATTTT,CASSAMTEIPTDTQYF
-,TRBJ1-1,-,TRBV5-1,TGCGCCAGCAGCTTGGACAGCCAGAACACTGAAGCTTTCTTT,CASSLDSQNTEAFF
-,TRBJ2-4,TRBD1,TRBV10-2,TGCGCCAGCACTCCAGGGGGTGACATTCAGTACTTC,CASTPGGDIQYF
-,TRBJ2-4,TRBD2,TRBV6-4,TGTGCCAGCAGTGTCCCCCCGGGACTAGCGGGGGAGGAGGCCAAAAACATTCAGTACTTC,CASSVPPGLAGEEAKNIQYF
few,TRBJ1-1,-,TRBV5-1,TGCGCCAGCAGCTTGGCGGGGGGGCGGAACACTGAAGCTTTCTTT,CASSLAGGRNTEAFF
-,TRBJ1-2,-,TRBV3-1/TRBV3-2,TGTGCCAGCAGCCAAGGACAGTTTAACTATGGCTACACCTTC,CASSQGQFNYGYTF
-,TRBJ2-7,-,TRBV5-1,TGCGCCAGCAGCAGGGGCAGTTCCTACGAGCAGTACTTC,CASSRGSSYEQYF
-,TRBJ1-1,TRBD1,TRBV19,TGTGCCAGTAGTTTCGGGACAGACACTGAAGCTTTCTTT,CASSFGTDTEAFF
-,TRBJ2-1,TRBD2,TRBV28,TGTGCCAGCAGTCCGTCGGGCGGGACTAGGCGAGGAAATGAGCAGTTCTTC,CASSPSGGTRRGNEQFF
-,TRBJ1-4,-,TRBV5-1,TGCGCCAGCAGCTTGCAGGGACTAGGTGAAAAACTGTTTTTT,CASSLQGLGEKLFF
-,TRBJ1-5,TRBD1,TRBV29-1,TGCAGCGTTGGGACAGGCGGACGCAATCAGCCCCAGCATTTT,CSVGTGGRNQPQHF
-,TRBJ2-3,-,TRBV3-1/TRBV3-2,TGTGCCAGCAGCCTGAGGGGGGGATTCCTGGCCGATACGCAGTATTTT,CASSLRGGFLADTQYF
-,TRBJ1-1,-,TRBV6-5,TGTGCCAGCAGTTTTCCCGGGGGTAGGTCTGAAGCTTTCTTT,CASSFPGGRSEAFF
-,TRBJ1-2,-,TRBV27,TGTGCCAGCAGTCAATCGACAGGTTTGGGAGGCTACACCTTC,CASSQSTGLGGYTF
-,TRBJ1-1,-,TRBV10-3,TGTGCCATCAGTGAACAGGGACCAAGGTACACTGAAGCTTTCTTT,CAISEQGPRYTEAFF
-,TRBJ1-6,TRBD1,TRBV5-4,TGTGCCAGCAGCACCCGGACAGGGGCAAACTCCTATAATTCACCCCTCCACTTT,CASSTRTGANSYNSPLHF
-,TRBJ1-6,-,TRBV10-3,TGTGCCATCAGTGAGTCCTTTAACAGTGTAACAGGGAATTCACCCCTCCACTTT,CAISESFNSVTGNSPLHF
-,TRBJ1-6,-,TRBV7-8,TGTGCCAGCAGCTTAGGACTGTATAATTCACCCCTCCACTTT,CASSLGLYNSPLHF
-,TRBJ1-2,-,TRBV28,TGTGCCAGCACCCTGAGGGCGGTTAACTATGGCTACACCTTC,CASTLRAVNYGYTF